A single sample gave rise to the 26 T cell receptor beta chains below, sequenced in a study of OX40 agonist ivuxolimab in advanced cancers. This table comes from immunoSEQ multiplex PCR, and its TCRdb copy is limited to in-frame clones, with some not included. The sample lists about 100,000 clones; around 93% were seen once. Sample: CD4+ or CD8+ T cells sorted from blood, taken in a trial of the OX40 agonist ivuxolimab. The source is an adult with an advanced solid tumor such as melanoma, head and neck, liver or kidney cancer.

As DNA, the CDR3 is TGTGCCAGCAGCAAACGGGCAGGGGGCCTAGACGAGCAGTACTTC. As protein: CASSKRAGGLDEQYF. The chain employs TRBV21-1 and TRBJ2-7; the D segment call TRBD1 is taken from the table without a DNA check. TRBV21-1 is deemed a pseudogene. The length of the CDR3 is 15 residues.

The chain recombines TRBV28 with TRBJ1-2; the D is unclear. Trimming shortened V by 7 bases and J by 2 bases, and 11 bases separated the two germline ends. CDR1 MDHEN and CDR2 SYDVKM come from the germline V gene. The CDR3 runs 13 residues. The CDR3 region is CASIMKGNYGYTF. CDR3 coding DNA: TGTGCCAGCATCATGAAGGGAAACTATGGCTACACCTTC.

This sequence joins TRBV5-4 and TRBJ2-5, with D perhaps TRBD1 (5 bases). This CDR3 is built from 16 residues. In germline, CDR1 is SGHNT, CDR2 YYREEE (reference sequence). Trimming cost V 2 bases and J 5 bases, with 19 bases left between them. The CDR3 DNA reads TGTGCCAGCAGCTTAACAGGTGGCGTTAAACAGGAGACCCAGTACTTC. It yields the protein CASSLTGGVKQETQYF.

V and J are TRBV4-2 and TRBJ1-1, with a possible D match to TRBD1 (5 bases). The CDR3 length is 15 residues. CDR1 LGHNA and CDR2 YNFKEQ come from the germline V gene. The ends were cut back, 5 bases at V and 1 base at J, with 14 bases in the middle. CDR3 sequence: CASSKGTATNTEAFF. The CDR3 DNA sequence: TGTGCCAGCAGCAAAGGGACGGCTACGAACACTGAAGCTTTCTTT.

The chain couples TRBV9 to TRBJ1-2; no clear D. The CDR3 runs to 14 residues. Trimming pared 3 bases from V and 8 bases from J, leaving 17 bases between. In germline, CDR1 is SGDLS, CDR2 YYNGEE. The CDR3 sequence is CASSADGGKAGYTF. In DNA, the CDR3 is TGTGCCAGCAGCGCGGACGGAGGCAAGGCGGGCTACACCTTC.

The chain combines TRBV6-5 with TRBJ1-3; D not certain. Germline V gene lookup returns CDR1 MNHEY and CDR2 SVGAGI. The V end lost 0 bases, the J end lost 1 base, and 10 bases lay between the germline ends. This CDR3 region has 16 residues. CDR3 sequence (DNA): TGTGCCAGCAGTTACTCGAGAGGATTATCTGGAAACACCATATATTTT. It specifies CASSYSRGLSGNTIYF.

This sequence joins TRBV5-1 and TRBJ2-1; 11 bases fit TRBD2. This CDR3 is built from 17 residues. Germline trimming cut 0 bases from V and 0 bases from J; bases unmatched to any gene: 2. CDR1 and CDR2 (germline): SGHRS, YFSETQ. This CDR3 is CASSLGLAGSSYNEQFF. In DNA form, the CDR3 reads TGCGCCAGCAGCTTGGGACTAGCGGGGAGCTCCTACAATGAGCAGTTCTTC.

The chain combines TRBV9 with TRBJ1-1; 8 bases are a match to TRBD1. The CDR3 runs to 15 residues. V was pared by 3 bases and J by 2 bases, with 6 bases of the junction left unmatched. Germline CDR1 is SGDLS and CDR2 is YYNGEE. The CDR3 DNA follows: TGTGCCAGCAGCGCGACAGGGGCCTTAAACACTGAAGCTTTCTTT. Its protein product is CASSATGALNTEAFF.

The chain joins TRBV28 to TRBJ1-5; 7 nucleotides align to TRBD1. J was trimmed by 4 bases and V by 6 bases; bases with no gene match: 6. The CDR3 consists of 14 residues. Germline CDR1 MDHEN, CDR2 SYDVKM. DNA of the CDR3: TGTGCCAGCAGCCTGGACAGGCTGAATCAGCCCCAGCATTTT. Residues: CASSLDRLNQPQHF. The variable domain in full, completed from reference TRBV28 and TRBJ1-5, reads DVKVTQSSRYLVKRTGEKVFLECVQDMDHENMFWYRQDPGLGLRLIYFSYDVKMKEKGDIPEGYSVSREKKERFSLILESASTNQTSMYLCASSLDRLNQPQHFGDGTRLSIL.

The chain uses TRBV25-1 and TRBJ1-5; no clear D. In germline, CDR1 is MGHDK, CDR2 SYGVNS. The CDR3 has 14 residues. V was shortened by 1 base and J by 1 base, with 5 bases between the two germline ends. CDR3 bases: TGTGCCAGCAGTGAATTCCTAAGCAATCAGCCCCAGCATTTT. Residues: CASSEFLSNQPQHF.

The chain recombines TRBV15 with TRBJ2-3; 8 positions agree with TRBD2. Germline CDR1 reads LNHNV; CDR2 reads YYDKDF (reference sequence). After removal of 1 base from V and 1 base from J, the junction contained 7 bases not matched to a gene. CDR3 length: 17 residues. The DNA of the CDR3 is TGTGCCACCAGCAGAGGAATCCAAGCGGGGGGCACAGATACGCAGTATTTT. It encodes CATSRGIQAGGTDTQYF.

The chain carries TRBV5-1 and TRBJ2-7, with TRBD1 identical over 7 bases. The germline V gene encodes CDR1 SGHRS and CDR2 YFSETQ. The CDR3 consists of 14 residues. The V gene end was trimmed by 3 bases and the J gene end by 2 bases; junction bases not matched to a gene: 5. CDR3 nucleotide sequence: TGCGCCAGCAGCTACGACAGGGCGACCTACGAGCAGTACTTC. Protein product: CASSYDRATYEQYF.

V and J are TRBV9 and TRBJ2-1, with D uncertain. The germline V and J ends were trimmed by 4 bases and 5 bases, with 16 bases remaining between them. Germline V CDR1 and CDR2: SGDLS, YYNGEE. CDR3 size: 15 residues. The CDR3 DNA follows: TGTGCCAGCAGCAACCCACAGCTCCTCCACAATGAGCAGTTCTTC. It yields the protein CASSNPQLLHNEQFF.

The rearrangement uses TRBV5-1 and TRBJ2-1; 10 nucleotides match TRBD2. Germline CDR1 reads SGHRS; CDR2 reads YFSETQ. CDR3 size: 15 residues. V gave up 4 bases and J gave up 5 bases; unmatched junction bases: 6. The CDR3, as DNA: TGCGCCAGCAGCACCAGCGGGAGGGAAGACAATGAGCAGTTCTTC. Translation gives CASSTSGREDNEQFF. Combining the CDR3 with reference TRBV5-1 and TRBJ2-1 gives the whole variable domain KAGVTQTPRYLIKTRGQQVTLSCSPISGHRSVSWYQQTPGQGLQFLFEYFSETQRNKGNFPGRFSGRQFSNSRSEMNVSTLELGDSALYLCASSTSGREDNEQFFGPGTRLTVL.

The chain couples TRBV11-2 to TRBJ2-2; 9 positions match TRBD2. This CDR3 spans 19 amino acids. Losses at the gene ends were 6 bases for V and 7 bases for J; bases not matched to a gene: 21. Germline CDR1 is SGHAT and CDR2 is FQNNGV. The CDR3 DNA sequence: TGTGCCAGCAGACAGCCCTTTTCAAGGGGCGGGAGGGGCGTCGGGGAGCTGTTTTTT. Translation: CASRQPFSRGGRGVGELFF.

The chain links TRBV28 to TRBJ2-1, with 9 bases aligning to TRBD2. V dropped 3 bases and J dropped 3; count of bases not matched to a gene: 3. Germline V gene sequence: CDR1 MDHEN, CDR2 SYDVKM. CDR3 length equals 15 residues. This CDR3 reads CASSLWREGYNEQFF. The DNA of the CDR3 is TGTGCCAGCAGTTTGTGGCGGGAGGGCTACAATGAGCAGTTCTTC.

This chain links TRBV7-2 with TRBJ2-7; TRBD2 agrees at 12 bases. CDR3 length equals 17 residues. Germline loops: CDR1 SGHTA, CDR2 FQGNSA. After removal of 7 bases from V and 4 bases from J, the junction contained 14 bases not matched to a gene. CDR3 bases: TGTGCCAGCAACCCGGGGGGAACTAGCGGGAGGAGGTACGAGCAGTACTTC. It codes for CASNPGGTSGRRYEQYF.

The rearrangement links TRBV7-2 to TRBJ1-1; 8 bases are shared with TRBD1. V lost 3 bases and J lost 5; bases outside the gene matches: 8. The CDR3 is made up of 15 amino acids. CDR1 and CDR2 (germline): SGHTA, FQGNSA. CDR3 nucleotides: TGTGCCAGCAGCTTGTACGGACAGGGAGTTACTGAAGCTTTCTTT. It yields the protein CASSLYGQGVTEAFF.

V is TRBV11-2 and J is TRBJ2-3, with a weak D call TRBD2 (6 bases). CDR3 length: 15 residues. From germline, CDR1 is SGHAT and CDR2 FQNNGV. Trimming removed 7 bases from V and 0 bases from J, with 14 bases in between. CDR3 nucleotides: TGTGCCAGCAACCCCTGGGGGGTTAGCACAGATACGCAGTATTTT. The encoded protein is CASNPWGVSTDTQYF.

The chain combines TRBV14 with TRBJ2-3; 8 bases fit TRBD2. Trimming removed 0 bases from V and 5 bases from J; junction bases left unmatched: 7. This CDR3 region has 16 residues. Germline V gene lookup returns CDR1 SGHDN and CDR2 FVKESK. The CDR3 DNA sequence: TGTGCCAGCAGCCAAGATCGGGGACTAGTTTTAGATACGCAGTATTTT. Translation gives CASSQDRGLVLDTQYF.

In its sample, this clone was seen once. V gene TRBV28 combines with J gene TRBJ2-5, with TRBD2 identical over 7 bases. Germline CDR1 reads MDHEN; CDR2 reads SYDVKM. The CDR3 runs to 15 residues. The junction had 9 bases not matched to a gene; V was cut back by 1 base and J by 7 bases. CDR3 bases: TGTGCCAGCAGTTTATCGGGACTACTAATACCGACCCAGTACTTC. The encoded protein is CASSLSGLLIPTQYF.

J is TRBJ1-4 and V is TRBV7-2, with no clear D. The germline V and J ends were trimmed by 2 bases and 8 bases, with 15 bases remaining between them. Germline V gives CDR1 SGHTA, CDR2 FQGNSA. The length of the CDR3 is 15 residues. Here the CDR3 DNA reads TGTGCCAGCAGCTTAACCGGGGTAAGGGAGGAAAAACTGTTTTTT. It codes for CASSLTGVREEKLFF.

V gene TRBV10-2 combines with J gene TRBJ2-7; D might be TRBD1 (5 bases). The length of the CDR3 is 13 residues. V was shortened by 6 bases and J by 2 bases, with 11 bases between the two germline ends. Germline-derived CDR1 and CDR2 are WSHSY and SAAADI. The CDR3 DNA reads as TGCGCCAGCAGCCGACAGACTGCCTACGAGCAGTACTTC. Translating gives CASSRQTAYEQYF.

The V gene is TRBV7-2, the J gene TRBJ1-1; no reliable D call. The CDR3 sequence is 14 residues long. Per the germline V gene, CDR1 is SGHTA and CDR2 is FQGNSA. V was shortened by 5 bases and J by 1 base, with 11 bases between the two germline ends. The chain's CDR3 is CASSATAGNTEAFF. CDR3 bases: TGTGCCAGCAGCGCGACGGCCGGGAACACTGAAGCTTTCTTT.

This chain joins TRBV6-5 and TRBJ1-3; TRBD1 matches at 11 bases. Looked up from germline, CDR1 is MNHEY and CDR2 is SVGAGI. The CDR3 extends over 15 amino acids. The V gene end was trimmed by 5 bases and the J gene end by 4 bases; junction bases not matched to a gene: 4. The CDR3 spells CASSKDRGPGNTIYF. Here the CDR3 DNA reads TGTGCCAGCAGTAAGGACAGGGGGCCAGGAAACACCATATATTTT.

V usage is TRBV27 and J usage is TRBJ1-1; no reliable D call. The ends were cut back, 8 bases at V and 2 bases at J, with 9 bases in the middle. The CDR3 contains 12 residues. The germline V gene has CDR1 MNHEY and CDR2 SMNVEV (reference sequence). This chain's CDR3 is CASSTSNTEAFF. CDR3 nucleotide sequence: TGTGCCAGCTCGACCAGTAACACTGAAGCTTTCTTT.